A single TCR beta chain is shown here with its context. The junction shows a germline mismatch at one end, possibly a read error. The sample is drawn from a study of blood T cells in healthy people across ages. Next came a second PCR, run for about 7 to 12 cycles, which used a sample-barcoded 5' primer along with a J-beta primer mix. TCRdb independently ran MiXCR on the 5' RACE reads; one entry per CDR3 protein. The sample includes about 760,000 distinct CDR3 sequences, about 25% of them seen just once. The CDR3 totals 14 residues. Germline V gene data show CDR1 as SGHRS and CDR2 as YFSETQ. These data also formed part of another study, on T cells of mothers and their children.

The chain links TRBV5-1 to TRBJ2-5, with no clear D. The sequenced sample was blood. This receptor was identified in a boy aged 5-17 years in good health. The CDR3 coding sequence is TGCGCCAGCGGCTTGACGGCGTACCAAGAGACCCAGTACTTC. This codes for CASGLTAYQETQYF.